What follows is one T cell receptor beta chain and its context. This specimen comes from a study of blood T cell repertoires in COVID-19. About the study: The cDNA or gDNA used as material had been derived from T cells, B-cell-depleted T cells, or PBMCs.

CDR3 size: 13 residues. The germline V gene has CDR1 SQVTM and CDR2 ANQGSEA. The trim removed 6 bases at V and 5 bases at J, leaving 9 bases unmatched. The cohort comprised adults aged about 18 to 90 years residing in about 25 US areas. Two negative PCRs, clearance, or symptom resolution had been documented for recovered Cohort 3 donors. Authors' analysis steps: Amplifying reference gene primers gave estimates of nucleated cell counts. Clones were sequenced by immunoSEQ multiplex PCR, and TCRdb holds only the in-frame ones, with some missing. D and trimming come from the DNA, and the V and J calls and clone size come from that table. The sample has about 130,000 clones, 65% to 90% seen once.

This chain links TRBV29-1 with TRBJ2-7; 8 positions agree with TRBD1. Specimen: PBMCs or T cells enriched from blood (not recorded which). This TCR came from a woman aged 45-65 years who had recovered from COVID-19. In DNA form, the CDR3 reads TGCAGCGTAACAGGGGGAAGGTTCCACGAGCAGTACTTC. Amino acid sequence: CSVTGGRFHEQYF.